Sequencing of this T cell receptor (beta chain) was carried out in a study of CD8 T cells in Susac syndrome. Reverse transcription used roughly 0.45 to 1 ug RNA and random hexamers. Amplification of the TCR beta CDR3 was carried out by immunoSEQ multiplex PCR, which spanned a total of 54 Vbeta and 13 Jbeta segments. TCRdb fed the immunoSEQ multiplex PCR reads into MiXCR, producing one record per CDR3 protein. The sample lists some 300,000 distinct CDR3 sequences; about 88% were seen once. The CDR3 is 17 residues long. Trimming removed 7 bases from V and 6 bases from J; junction bases left unmatched: 14. From germline, CDR1 is MDHEN and CDR2 SYDVKM.

The sequence derives from a human donor with multiple sclerosis. V and J are TRBV28 and TRBJ2-5, with 13 bases matching TRBD2. The sample consisted of CD8+ T cells from PBMCs. CDR3 nucleotide sequence: TGTGCCAGCACCCCTACCCCACTAGCGGGGGGGCGACAGACCCAGTACTTC. This gives the protein CASTPTPLAGGRQTQYF.